This section outlines one TCR beta chain sequence together with its context. Its antigen is not identified. These data are taken from a study of CD4+ T cells in melanoma. Profiled with immunoSEQ multiplex PCR; TCRdb holds only in-frame clones, not every one. The sample holds about 14,000 clones, roughly 72% seen once. Findings of the study overall: A reported correlation linked neoantigen-specific CD4+ T cells to CD8+, macrophage and B cell function.

The sample was cells from a culture (not recorded whether cultured in vitro). This receptor was identified in a human donor with melanoma.

CDR3 sequence reads: CASSQDEGGNQPQHF. The CDR3 bases are TGCGCCAGCAGCCAAGATGAGGGGGGTAATCAGCCCCAGCATTTT. The genes are TRBV4-1 and TRBJ1-5; possibly TRBD1 for D (6 bases). CDR3 length equals 15 residues. Trimming took 0 bases from V and 4 from J, leaving 10 bases between them. Germline V gene lookup returns CDR1 MGHRA and CDR2 YSYEKL.